Detailed here is one TCR beta chain. Researchers ran the PCR with 60 Vbeta and 13 Jbeta primers. Clones were sequenced by immunoSEQ multiplex PCR, and TCRdb holds only the in-frame ones, with some missing. The sample lists about 160,000 clones, 82% seen once, with about 1.5% in the top ten. Trimming pared 4 bases from V and 3 bases from J, leaving 27 bases between. Germline CDR1 and CDR2: MGHRA and YSYEKL. This CDR3 comprises 19 residues. The data were obtained in a study of cytomegalovirus exposure and HLA in healthy donors. The sequence derives from a male donor in good health and CMV-seronegative. The chain employs TRBV4-1 and TRBJ1-2, with D tentatively TRBD1 (6 bases). The sequencing sample was made of PBMCs. CDR3 nucleotide sequence: TGCGCCAGCAGCCCGCCGCCTAGTCAACGGGGGGGGCCCGACTATGGCTACACCTTC. Its translation: CASSPPPSQRGGPDYGYTF.